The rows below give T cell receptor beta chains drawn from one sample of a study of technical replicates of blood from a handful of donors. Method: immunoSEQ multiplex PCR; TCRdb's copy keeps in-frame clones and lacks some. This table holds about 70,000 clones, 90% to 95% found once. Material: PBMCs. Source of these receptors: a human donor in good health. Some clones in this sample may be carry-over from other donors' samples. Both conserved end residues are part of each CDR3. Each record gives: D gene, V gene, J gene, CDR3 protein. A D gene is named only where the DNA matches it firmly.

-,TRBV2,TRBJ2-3,CASIFGWRAGSQYF
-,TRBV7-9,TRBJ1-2,CASSLTGEGYGYTF
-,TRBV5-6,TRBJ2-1,CASSWGDEQFF
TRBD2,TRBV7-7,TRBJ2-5,CASSRDYQETQYF
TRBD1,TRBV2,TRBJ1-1,CASRRGQRINTEAFF
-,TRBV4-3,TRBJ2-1,CASSPGTSYNEQFF
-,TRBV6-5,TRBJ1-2,CASSSGTTRGYTF
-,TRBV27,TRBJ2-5,CASTPLGQGQETQYF
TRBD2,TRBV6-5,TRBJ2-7,CASSSGTSGSYEQYF
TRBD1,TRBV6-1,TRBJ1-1,CATGDSWNTEAFF
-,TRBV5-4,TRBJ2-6,CASSLMSSGANVLTF
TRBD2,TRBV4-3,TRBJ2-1,CASSPLSSGLGNEQFF
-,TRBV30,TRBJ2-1,CAWRAGDNEQFF
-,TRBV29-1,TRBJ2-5,CSVDEGGGRETQYF
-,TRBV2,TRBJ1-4,CASTSGGVKLFF
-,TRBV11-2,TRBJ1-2,CASSSGWGGESYTF
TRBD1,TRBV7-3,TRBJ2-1,CASRLGTGGDEQFF
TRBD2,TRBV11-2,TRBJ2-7,CASSPRSGAEQYF
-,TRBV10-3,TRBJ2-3,CAIEDTRGTDTQYF
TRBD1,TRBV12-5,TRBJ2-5,CASGLVQGSETQYF
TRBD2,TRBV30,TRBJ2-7,CAWSLPAGIGEQYF
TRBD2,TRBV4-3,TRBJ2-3,CASSSSGGAADTQYF
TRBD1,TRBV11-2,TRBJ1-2,CASSSPGQRYYGYTF
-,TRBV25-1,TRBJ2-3,CASSEGASTDTQYF
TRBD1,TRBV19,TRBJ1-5,CASSIQGAQPQHF
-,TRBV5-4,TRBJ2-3,CASSFDSRGTDTQYF
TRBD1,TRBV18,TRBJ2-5,CASSPLTGEETQYF
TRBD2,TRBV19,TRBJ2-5,CASPFPGLGRETQYF
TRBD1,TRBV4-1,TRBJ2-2,CASSQGQDRVTGELFF
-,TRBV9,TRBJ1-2,CASSVGSNTGRNYGYTF
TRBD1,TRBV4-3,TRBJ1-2,CASSQDLFDRGRDYTF
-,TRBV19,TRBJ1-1,CASSDIMNTEAFF
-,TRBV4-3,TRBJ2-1,CASRQGSSYNEQFF
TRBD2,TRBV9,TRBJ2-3,CASRPGGSDTQYF
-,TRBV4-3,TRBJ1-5,CASSQDGQSNQPQHF
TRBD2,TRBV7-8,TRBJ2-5,CASLAGGQIGETQYF
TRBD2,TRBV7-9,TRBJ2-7,CASSLGLADPRGDEQYF
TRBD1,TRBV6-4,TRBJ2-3,CASSDSGGQGSNTQYF
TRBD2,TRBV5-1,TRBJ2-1,CASSIGGNEQFF
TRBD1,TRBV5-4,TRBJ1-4,CASSQMTGKNEKLFF
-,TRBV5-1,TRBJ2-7,CASSLEGLRGRVTYEQYF
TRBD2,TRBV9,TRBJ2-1,CASSSGLAGGVEQFF